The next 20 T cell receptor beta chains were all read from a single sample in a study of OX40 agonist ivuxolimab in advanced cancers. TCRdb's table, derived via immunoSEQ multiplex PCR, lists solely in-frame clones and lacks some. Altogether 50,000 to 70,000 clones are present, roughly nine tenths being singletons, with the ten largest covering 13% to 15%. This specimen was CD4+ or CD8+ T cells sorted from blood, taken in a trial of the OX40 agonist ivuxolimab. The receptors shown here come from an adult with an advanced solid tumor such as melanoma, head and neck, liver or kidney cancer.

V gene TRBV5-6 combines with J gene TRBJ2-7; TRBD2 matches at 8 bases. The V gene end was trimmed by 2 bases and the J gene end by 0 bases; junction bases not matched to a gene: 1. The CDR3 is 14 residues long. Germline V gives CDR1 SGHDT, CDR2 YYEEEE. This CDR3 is CASSFSGTSYEQYF. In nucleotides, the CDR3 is TGTGCCAGCAGCTTTAGCGGGACCTCCTACGAGCAGTACTTC.

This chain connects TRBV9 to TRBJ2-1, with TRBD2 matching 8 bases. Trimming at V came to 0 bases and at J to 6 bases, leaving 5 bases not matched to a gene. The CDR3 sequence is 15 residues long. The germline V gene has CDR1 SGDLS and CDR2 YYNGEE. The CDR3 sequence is CASSVEGLVRNEQFF. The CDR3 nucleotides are TGTGCCAGCAGCGTAGAGGGACTAGTTCGCAATGAGCAGTTCTTC.

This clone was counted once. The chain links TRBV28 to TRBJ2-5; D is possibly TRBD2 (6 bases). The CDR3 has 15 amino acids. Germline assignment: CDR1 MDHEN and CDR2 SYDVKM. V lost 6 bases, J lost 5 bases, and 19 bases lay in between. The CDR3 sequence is CASRPMTGGSETQYF. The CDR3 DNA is TGTGCCAGCAGACCCATGACTGGGGGGTCCGAGACCCAGTACTTC.

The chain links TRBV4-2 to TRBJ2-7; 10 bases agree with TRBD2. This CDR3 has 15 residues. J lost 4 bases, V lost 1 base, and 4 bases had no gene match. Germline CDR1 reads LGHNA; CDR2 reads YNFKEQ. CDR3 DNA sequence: TGTGCCAGCAGCCAAGGGACTAGCGGTGGTTACGAGCAGTACTTC. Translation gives CASSQGTSGGYEQYF.

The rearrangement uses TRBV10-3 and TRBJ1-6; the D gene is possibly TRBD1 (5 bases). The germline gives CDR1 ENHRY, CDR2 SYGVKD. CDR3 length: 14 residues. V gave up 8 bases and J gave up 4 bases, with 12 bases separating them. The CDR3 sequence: CAIWGGGYNSPLHF. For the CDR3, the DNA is TGTGCCATCTGGGGGGGAGGGTATAATTCACCCCTCCACTTT.

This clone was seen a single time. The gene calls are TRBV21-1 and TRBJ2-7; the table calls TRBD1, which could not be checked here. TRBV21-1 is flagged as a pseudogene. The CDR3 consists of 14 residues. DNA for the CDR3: TGTGCCAGCAGCACGTCATACACAGGGTACGAGCAGTACTTC. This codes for CASSTSYTGYEQYF.

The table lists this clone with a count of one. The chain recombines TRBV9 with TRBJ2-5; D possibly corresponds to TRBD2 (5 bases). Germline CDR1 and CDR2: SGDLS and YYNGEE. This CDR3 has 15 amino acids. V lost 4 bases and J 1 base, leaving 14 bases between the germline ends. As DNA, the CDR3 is TGTGCCAGCAGCCAAAATAGCGATCGCCAAGAGACCCAGTACTTC. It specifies CASSQNSDRQETQYF.

The CDR3 is CASSLSSGLREQYF. Here the CDR3 DNA reads TGTGCCAGCAGTTTAAGTTCCGGGCTGCGGGAGCAGTACTTC. The genes are TRBV27 and TRBJ2-7; no reliable D call. This CDR3 spans 14 amino acids. V was pared by 2 bases and J by 7 bases, with 15 bases between. Looked up from germline, CDR1 is MNHEY and CDR2 is SMNVEV (reference sequence).

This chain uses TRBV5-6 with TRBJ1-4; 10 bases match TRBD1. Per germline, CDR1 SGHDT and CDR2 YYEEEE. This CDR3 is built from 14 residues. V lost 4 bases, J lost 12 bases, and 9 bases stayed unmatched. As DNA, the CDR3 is TGTGCCAGCAGCCACAGACAGGGGGCGCAGGAACTGTTTTTT. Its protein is CASSHRQGAQELFF.

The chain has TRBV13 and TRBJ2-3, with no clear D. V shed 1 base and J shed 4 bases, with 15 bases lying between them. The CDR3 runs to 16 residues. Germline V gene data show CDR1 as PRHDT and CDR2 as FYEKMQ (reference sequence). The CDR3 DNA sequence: TGTGCCAGCAGCTTAGTAGACGGACCAGACGCAGATACGCAGTATTTT. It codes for CASSLVDGPDADTQYF.

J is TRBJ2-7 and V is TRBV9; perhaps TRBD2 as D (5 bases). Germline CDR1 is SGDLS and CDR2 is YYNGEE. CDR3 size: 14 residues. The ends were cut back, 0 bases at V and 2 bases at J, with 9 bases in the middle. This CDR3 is CASSVEGDPYEQYF. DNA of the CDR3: TGTGCCAGCAGCGTAGAGGGAGACCCCTACGAGCAGTACTTC.

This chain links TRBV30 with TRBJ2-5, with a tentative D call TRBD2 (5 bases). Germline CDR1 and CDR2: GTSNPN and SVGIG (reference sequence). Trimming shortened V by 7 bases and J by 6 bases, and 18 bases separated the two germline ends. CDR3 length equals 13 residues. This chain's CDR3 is CALEKEVSKTQYF. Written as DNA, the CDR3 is TGTGCCTTAGAAAAGGAGGTCTCTAAGACCCAGTACTTC.

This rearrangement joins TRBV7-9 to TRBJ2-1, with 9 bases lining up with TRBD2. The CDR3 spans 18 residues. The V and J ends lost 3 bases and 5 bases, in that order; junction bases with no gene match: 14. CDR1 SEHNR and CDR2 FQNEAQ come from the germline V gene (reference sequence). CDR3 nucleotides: TGTGCCAGCAGCTTCGAACTTAGGTTAGCGGGAGTGAACAATGAGCAGTTCTTC. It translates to CASSFELRLAGVNNEQFF. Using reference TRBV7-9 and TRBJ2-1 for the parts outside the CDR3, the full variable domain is DTGVSQNPRHKITKRGQNVTFRCDPISEHNRLYWYRQTLGQGPEFLTYFQNEAQLEKSRLLSDRFSAERPKGSFSTLEIQRTEQGDSAMYLCASSFELRLAGVNNEQFFGPGTRLTVL.

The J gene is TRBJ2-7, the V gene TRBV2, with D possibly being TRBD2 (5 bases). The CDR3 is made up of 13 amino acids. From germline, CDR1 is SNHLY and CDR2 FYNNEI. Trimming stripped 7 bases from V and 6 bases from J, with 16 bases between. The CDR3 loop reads CASKAPRTGEQYF. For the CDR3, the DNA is TGTGCCAGCAAGGCCCCTAGGACTGGCGAGCAGTACTTC.

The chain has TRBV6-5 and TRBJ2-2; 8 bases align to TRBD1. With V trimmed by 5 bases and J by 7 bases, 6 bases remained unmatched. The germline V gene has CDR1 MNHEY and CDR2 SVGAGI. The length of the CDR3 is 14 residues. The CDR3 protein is CASSLGQVGGELFF. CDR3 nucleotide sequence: TGTGCCAGCAGTCTGGGACAGGTTGGCGGGGAGCTGTTTTTT.

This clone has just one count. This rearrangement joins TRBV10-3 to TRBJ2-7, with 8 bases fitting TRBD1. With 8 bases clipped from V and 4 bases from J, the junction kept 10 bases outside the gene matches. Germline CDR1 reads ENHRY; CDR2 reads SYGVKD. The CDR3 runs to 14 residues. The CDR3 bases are TGTGCCATCCAACGGGACAGGTCCCCGTACGAGCAGTACTTC. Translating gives CAIQRDRSPYEQYF.

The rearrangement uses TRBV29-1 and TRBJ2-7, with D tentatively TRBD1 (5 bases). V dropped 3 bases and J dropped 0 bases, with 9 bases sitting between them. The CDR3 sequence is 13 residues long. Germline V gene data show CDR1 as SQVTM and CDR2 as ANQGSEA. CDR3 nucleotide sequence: TGCAGCGTTGACACAGGTCGCTCCTACGAGCAGTACTTC. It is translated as CSVDTGRSYEQYF.

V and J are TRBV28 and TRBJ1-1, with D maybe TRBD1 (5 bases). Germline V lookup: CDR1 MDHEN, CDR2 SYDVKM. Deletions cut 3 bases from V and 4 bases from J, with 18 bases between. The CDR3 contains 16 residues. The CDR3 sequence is CASSLLTDNMGTEAFF. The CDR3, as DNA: TGTGCCAGCAGTTTGCTAACGGACAATATGGGCACTGAAGCTTTCTTT.

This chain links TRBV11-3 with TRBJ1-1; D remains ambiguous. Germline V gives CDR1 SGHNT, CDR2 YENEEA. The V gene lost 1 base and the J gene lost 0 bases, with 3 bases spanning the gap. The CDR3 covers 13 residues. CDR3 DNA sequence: TGTGCCAGCAGCTTAGGAGTGAACACTGAAGCTTTCTTT. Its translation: CASSLGVNTEAFF.

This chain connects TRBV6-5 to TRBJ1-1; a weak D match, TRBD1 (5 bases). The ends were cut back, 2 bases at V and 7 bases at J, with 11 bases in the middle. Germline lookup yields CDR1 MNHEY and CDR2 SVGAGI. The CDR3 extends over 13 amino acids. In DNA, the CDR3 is TGTGCCAGCAGTTACGCCGGGGCCAATGAAGCTTTCTTT. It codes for CASSYAGANEAFF.